The entry that follows covers one T cell receptor beta chain sequence. The antigen this receptor binds is unknown. No much larger clonotype is one base removed from it; base qualities were not supplied. Preparation of the library involved 5' RACE. Sequencing took place on an Illumina MiSeq. Clones were called with MiXCR by TCRdb after fastp trimmed the public reads at Q25, and only in-frame beta chains were retained. Rows are unified per CDR3 protein, each entry keeping the most common DNA and genes. In this sample the table shows nearly 100,000 distinct CDR3 sequences, under 20% of which occur a single time. The top ten constitute over 5% of the sample. The data were obtained in a study of T cells of healthy individuals (dated by TCRdb to about 2018). The CDR1 and CDR2 encoded by the germline V gene are KGHSH and LQKENI. Trimming at the junction amounts to 4 bases on V and 0 bases on J, and the germline ends lie 10 bases apart. The CDR3, from cysteine to phenylalanine, totals 15 residues. Only the CDR3 portion is preserved as DNA: 45 bases, with reading frame beginning at the first base.

The TCR sequence derives from a human donor in good health. This receptor chain uses TRBV18 and TRBJ2-1, with a tentative D gene TRBD1 over 6 matching bases. CDR3 region: CASSLQGGSYNEQFF. The DNA sequence reads TGTGCCAGCTCACTACAAGGGGGCTCCTACAATGAGCAGTTCTTC.